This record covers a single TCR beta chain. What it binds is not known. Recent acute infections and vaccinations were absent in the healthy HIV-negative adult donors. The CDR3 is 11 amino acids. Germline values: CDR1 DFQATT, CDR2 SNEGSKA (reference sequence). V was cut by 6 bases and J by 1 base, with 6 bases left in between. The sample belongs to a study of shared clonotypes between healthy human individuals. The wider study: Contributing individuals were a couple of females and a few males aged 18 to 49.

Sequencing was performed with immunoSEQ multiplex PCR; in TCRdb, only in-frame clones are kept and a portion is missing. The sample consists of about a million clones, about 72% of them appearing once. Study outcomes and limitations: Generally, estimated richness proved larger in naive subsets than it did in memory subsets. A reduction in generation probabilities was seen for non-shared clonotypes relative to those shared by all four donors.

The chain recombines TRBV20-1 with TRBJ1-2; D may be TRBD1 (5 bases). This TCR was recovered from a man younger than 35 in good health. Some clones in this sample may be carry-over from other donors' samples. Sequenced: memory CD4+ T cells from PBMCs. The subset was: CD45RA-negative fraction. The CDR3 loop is CSAGDNYGYTF. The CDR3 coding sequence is TGCAGTGCGGGGGATAACTATGGCTACACCTTC.